This T cell receptor beta chain was sequenced in a study of PD-L1 blockade in urothelial cancer. Study-wide context: Patients began atezolizumab, 1,200 mg intravenously every 3 weeks, in about 2014. As for prior chemotherapy regimens, patients had received 0 to 3. At 3 weeks (second dose) and 6 weeks after starting treatment, blood was analyzed. Median blood clonality was around 0.08, with about 80,000 unique TCRs.

The assay was immunoSEQ multiplex PCR, and TCRdb's table has in-frame clones only and misses some. The sample contains about 30,000 clones, around three quarters of which appear only once. V shed 7 bases, J shed 7 bases, and the junction held 16 bases outside the gene matches. CDR1 and CDR2 from the germline V gene are MDHEN and SYDVKM. This CDR3 comprises 19 residues. Stated time point: peripheral blood 6 weeks after treatment start. Sequences were derived from PBMCs, sampled around atezolizumab (anti-PD-L1) treatment. The chain has TRBV28 and TRBJ2-1, with 16 bases matching TRBD2. This TCR came from a man between 65 and 79 years old with urothelial cancer. DNA for the CDR3: TGTGCCAGCATTTTTGCCGGGACTAGCGGGAGGGCTGTAAGAAATGAGCAGTTCTTC. Its translation is CASIFAGTSGRAVRNEQFF.